These 21 T cell receptor beta chains share one sample of origin, sequenced in a study of T cell responses to AZD1222 COVID-19 vaccine. Some clones are missing from TCRdb's copy, which holds only in-frame ones; the method was immunoSEQ multiplex PCR. The table includes 50,000 to 65,000 clones, roughly 90% detected once. Sequenced material: peripheral blood, taken 28 days after the second AZD1222 dose. Source of these receptors: an adult who received the AZD1222 COVID-19 vaccine.

The chain has TRBV12-3 or TRBV12-4 and TRBJ2-5, with TRBD2 as a possible D gene (5 bases). There are 12 residues in the CDR3. V lost 6 bases, J lost 5 bases, and 10 bases lay in between. CDR3 protein: CASRYRRETQYF. DNA of the CDR3: TGTGCCAGCAGGTATAGGAGGGAGACCCAGTACTTC.

V is TRBV28 and J is TRBJ2-5, with D possibly matching TRBD1 (5 bases). This CDR3 is built from 15 residues. Germline V lookup: CDR1 MDHEN, CDR2 SYDVKM. V was pared by 1 base and J by 4 bases, with 13 bases between. This CDR3 reads CASSLSQVTTETQYF. The CDR3 bases are TGTGCCAGCAGTTTATCACAGGTCACCACAGAGACCCAGTACTTC.

This chain joins TRBV9 and TRBJ2-2; 12 nucleotides align to TRBD2. CDR3 length equals 17 residues. V shed 4 bases and J 0 bases; nucleotides not matched to a gene: 4. Germline values: CDR1 SGDLS, CDR2 YYNGEE. The DNA for the CDR3 is TGTGCCAGCAGCCTTGGACTAGCGGGGCCGAACACCGGGGAGCTGTTTTTT. This sequence encodes CASSLGLAGPNTGELFF.

V is TRBV18 and J is TRBJ2-1, with TRBD2 identical over 11 bases. Germline CDR1 and CDR2: KGHSH and LQKENI. V dropped 2 bases and J dropped 8; count of bases not matched to a gene: 11. CDR3 size: 17 residues. The CDR3 loop reads CASSPELAGGPSDEQFF. CDR3 DNA: TGTGCCAGCTCACCAGAGTTAGCGGGAGGGCCAAGCGATGAGCAGTTCTTC.

V usage is TRBV18 and J usage is TRBJ2-3, with 9 bases lining up with TRBD2. The CDR3 contains 16 residues. Germline V gene data show CDR1 as KGHSH and CDR2 as LQKENI. V lost 3 bases to trimming and J lost 5 bases; unmatched junction nucleotides: 9. The CDR3 nucleotides read TGTGCCAGCTCACCGCGCCAAGCGGGAGGAGGAGATACGCAGTATTTT. It is translated as CASSPRQAGGGDTQYF.

The rearrangement uses TRBV11-2 and TRBJ2-1; 8 bases match TRBD1. This CDR3 is 14 amino acids long. V lost 0 bases, J lost 12 bases, and 7 bases stayed unmatched. Germline-derived CDR1 and CDR2 are SGHAT and FQNNGV. CDR3 DNA sequence: TGTGCCAGCAGCTTAGACAGGGGGCGGGACCGGCAGTTCTTC. It specifies CASSLDRGRDRQFF.

The gene calls are TRBV5-1 and TRBJ1-4; no definite D call. This CDR3 is built from 12 residues. Per germline, CDR1 SGHRS and CDR2 YFSETQ. Trimming took off 4 bases at V and 13 bases at J, with 14 bases between the two ends. The CDR3 region has the DNA TGCGCCAGCAGCCCGGACGGCAACGGACTGTTTTTT. It encodes CASSPDGNGLFF.

The chain joins TRBV15 to TRBJ1-6; D unclear. Germline V gene lookup returns CDR1 LNHNV and CDR2 YYDKDF (reference sequence). The CDR3 contains 17 residues. V lost 1 base, J lost 0 bases, and 10 bases lay in between. The CDR3 coding sequence is TGTGCCACCAGCAGAGTAAGGTTGAGCTCCTATAATTCACCCCTCCACTTT. It yields the protein CATSRVRLSSYNSPLHF.

CDR3 sequence reads: CASSPDTEAFF. CDR3 DNA sequence: TGTGCCAGCTCACCGGACACTGAAGCTTTCTTT. The genes are TRBV18 and TRBJ1-1; D unclear. CDR1 is KGHSH, CDR2 LQKENI, per germline. V was clipped by 3 bases and J by 3 bases, with 2 bases between them. This CDR3 is 11 amino acids long.

The rearrangement joins TRBV19 to TRBJ2-5; 7 bases fit TRBD2. From germline, CDR1 is LNHDA and CDR2 SQIVND (reference sequence). Trimming at V came to 3 bases and at J to 4 bases, leaving 5 bases not matched to a gene. This CDR3 spans 14 amino acids. The CDR3 coding sequence is TGTGCCAGTAGTATTTACGGGGAGGGAGAGACCCAGTACTTC. This translates into CASSIYGEGETQYF.

The rearrangement uses TRBV6-6 and TRBJ1-3; 12 nucleotides align to TRBD1. The germline V gene encodes CDR1 MNHNY and CDR2 SVGAGI (reference sequence). Losses at the gene ends were 2 bases for V and 2 bases for J; bases not matched to a gene: 1. The CDR3 contains 16 residues. The CDR3 bases are TGTGCCAGCAGTTACGGGACAGGGGGCCCTGGAAACACCATATATTTT. This codes for CASSYGTGGPGNTIYF.

V is TRBV28 and J is TRBJ2-1; TRBD2 matches 7 bases. The CDR3 extends over 16 amino acids. CDR1 is MDHEN, CDR2 SYDVKM, per germline. V lost 7 bases and J lost 4; bases outside the gene matches: 13. The chain's CDR3 is CASTPTGLPTYNEQFF. The CDR3 nucleotides read TGTGCCAGCACCCCGACGGGACTACCAACGTACAATGAGCAGTTCTTC.

V usage is TRBV2 and J usage is TRBJ1-5; D not resolved. The V gene's germline CDR1 is SNHLY and CDR2 FYNNEI. V lost 1 base and J 7 bases, leaving 11 bases between the germline ends. The CDR3 covers 14 residues. CDR3 loop: CASSEEWIGQPQHF. For the CDR3, the DNA is TGTGCCAGCAGTGAAGAGTGGATAGGGCAGCCCCAGCATTTT.

The CDR3 loop is CASSRTAMNTEAFF. In DNA, the CDR3 is TGCGCCAGCAGCCGGACAGCGATGAACACTGAAGCTTTCTTT. The chain combines TRBV5-1 with TRBJ1-1, with D possibly being TRBD1 (6 bases). This CDR3 spans 14 amino acids. The germline V and J ends were trimmed by 4 bases and 0 bases, with 10 bases remaining between them. Germline assignment: CDR1 SGHRS and CDR2 YFSETQ.

This clone has a handful of counts. The chain uses TRBV7-2 and TRBJ2-7; D remains unclear. Trimming took off 4 bases at V and 0 bases at J, with 16 bases between the two ends. The CDR3 is 16 residues long. The germline V gene has CDR1 SGHTA and CDR2 FQGNSA. The CDR3 DNA is TGTGCCAGCAGCTCCGACATAGGGTATACCTCCTACGAGCAGTACTTC. Translation: CASSSDIGYTSYEQYF.

The chain links TRBV5-5 to TRBJ2-1; 7 bases agree with TRBD1. Trimming removed 4 bases from V and 0 bases from J; junction bases left unmatched: 4. Looked up from germline, CDR1 is SGHKS and CDR2 is YYEKEE (reference sequence). This CDR3 region has 15 residues. The CDR3 DNA sequence: TGTGCCAGCAGCCCGACAGGGATCTCCTACAATGAGCAGTTCTTC. It encodes CASSPTGISYNEQFF.

V usage is TRBV5-1 and J usage is TRBJ1-5; D not resolved. CDR3 length equals 12 residues. In germline, CDR1 is SGHRS, CDR2 YFSETQ. V gave up 2 bases and J gave up 5 bases, with 5 bases separating them. Written as DNA, the CDR3 is TGCGCCAGCAGCTTACCGGATCAGCCCCAGCATTTT. Its translation: CASSLPDQPQHF. Full variable domain (outside the CDR3, taken from reference TRBV5-1 and TRBJ1-5): KAGVTQTPRYLIKTRGQQVTLSCSPISGHRSVSWYQQTPGQGLQFLFEYFSETQRNKGNFPGRFSGRQFSNSRSEMNVSTLELGDSALYLCASSLPDQPQHFGDGTRLSIL.

This chain connects TRBV15 to TRBJ2-4; 8 positions agree with TRBD1. The CDR3 extends over 16 amino acids. Germline-derived CDR1 and CDR2 are LNHNV and YYDKDF (reference sequence). After removal of 0 bases from V and 8 bases from J, the junction contained 9 bases not matched to a gene. CDR3 sequence reads: CATSRDRGTGWDIQYF. CDR3 DNA sequence: TGTGCCACCAGCAGAGATCGGGGGACAGGCTGGGACATTCAGTACTTC.

The chain is built from TRBV28 and TRBJ2-7, with TRBD2 as a possible D gene (5 bases). The CDR3 is 14 residues long. Germline V CDR1 and CDR2: MDHEN, SYDVKM. Trimming pared 7 bases from V and 3 bases from J, leaving 16 bases between. In DNA form, the CDR3 reads TGTGCCAGCAACCCCCTGGCGGGCTACTACGAGCAGTACTTC. It specifies CASNPLAGYYEQYF. The variable domain in full, completed from reference TRBV28 and TRBJ2-7, reads DVKVTQSSRYLVKRTGEKVFLECVQDMDHENMFWYRQDPGLGLRLIYFSYDVKMKEKGDIPEGYSVSREKKERFSLILESASTNQTSMYLCASNPLAGYYEQYFGPGTRLTVT.

This chain joins TRBV7-8 and TRBJ1-6; maybe TRBD1 (5 bases). CDR1 SGHVS and CDR2 FQNEAQ come from the germline V gene. This CDR3 region has 15 residues. Trimming stripped 5 bases from V and 7 bases from J, with 15 bases between. CDR3 sequence (DNA): TGTGCCAGCAGCCCCAGGAAGGGGAGGAATTCACCCCTCCACTTT. It translates to CASSPRKGRNSPLHF. Combining the CDR3 with reference TRBV7-8 and TRBJ1-6 gives the whole variable domain GAGVSQSPRYKVAKRGQDVALRCDPISGHVSLFWYQQALGQGPEFLTYFQNEAQLDKSGLPSDRFFAERPEGSVSTLKIQRTQQEDSAVYLCASSPRKGRNSPLHFGNGTRLTVT.

V gene TRBV5-1 combines with J gene TRBJ1-1, with a tentative D call TRBD1 (5 bases). CDR1 SGHRS and CDR2 YFSETQ come from the germline V gene. This CDR3 contains 15 residues. The V and J ends lost 1 base and 4 bases respectively, with 14 bases between them. The CDR3 DNA is TGCGCCAGCAGCTTGCAGGCAACAGGCTCCACTGAAGCTTTCTTT. This sequence encodes CASSLQATGSTEAFF.